This entry features one T cell receptor beta chain sequence. The J segment lost 8 bases and the V segment lost 6 bases, leaving 12 bases of the junction unmatched. CDR1 is MNHNS and CDR2 is SASEGT in the germline V gene. The length of the CDR3 is 14 residues. Some clones are missing from TCRdb's copy, which holds only in-frame ones; the method was immunoSEQ multiplex PCR. This table has around 28,000 clones, roughly 74% appearing once. The entry originates in a study of STAT5B mutations in CD4+ large granular lymphocyte leukemia. The sequencing input was CD4+ T cells from blood buffy coats. This chain links TRBV6-1 with TRBJ1-2; 7 nucleotides agree with TRBD1. The TCR was taken from a human donor in good health. The CDR3, as DNA: TGTGCCAGCAGCGGAGAAGGGGGCGCGGGGGGCTACACCTTC. It codes for CASSGEGGAGGYTF.